These 2 T cell receptor beta chains share one sample of origin, sequenced in a study of regulatory T cells in long-lasting Graves disease. To make TCR beta libraries, researchers used iRepertoire HTBI primers and Arm-PCR of CDR3 regions. A single record per CDR3 protein comes from TCRdb applying MiXCR to the multiplex PCR reads. Among about 500,000 distinct CDR3 sequences listed, 12% were seen once. Time point indicated: newly diagnosed GD, antithyroid drugs for less than 3 months. The TCR library was made from RNA extracted from PBMCs. These sequences were also reported in another study, on T cells in Graves' hyperthyroidism and ophthalmopathy.

The starting material was peripheral blood mononuclear cells (PBMCs), obtained at new diagnosis, from a patient treated with antithyroid drugs. The receptors were sampled from a woman aged 25 to 45 with Graves disease.

The chain links TRBV28 to TRBJ2-3; 7 nucleotides agree with TRBD2. The ends lost 3 bases at V and 1 base at J; junction bases unmatched: 7. Germline V CDR1 and CDR2: MDHEN, SYDVKM. The CDR3 has 16 residues. CDR3 in DNA: TGTGCCAGCAGTTTGCGGGGAGGGCCTCGCACAGATACGCAGTATTTT. Translated, it gives CASSLRGGPRTDTQYF.

This clonotype was observed at least ten times. The chain uses TRBV30 and TRBJ2-7; no definite D call. CDR1 is GTSNPN and CDR2 is SVGIG in the germline V gene (reference sequence). Trimming pared 3 bases from V and 1 base from J, leaving 19 bases between. This CDR3 has 16 amino acids. The CDR3 region has the DNA TGTGCCTGGAGGCCTTTGAGAAGAGTAAGTTCCTACGAGCAGTACTTC. Residues: CAWRPLRRVSSYEQYF. The variable domain in full, completed from reference TRBV30 and TRBJ2-7, reads SQTIHQWPATLVQPVGSPLSLECTVEGTSNPNLYWYRQAAGRGLQLLFYSVGIGQISSEVPQNLSASRPQDRQFILSSKKLLLSDSGFYLCAWRPLRRVSSYEQYFGPGTRLTVT.